The T cell receptor beta chain under discussion was sequenced for a study of control samples from healthy donors and cancer patients. The CDR3 is 12 amino acids. Per germline, CDR1 SGHAT and CDR2 FQDESV (reference sequence). Trimming took off 5 bases at V and 8 bases at J, with 12 bases between the two ends. Here immunoSEQ multiplex PCR was the method, and the copy in TCRdb shows in-frame clones only, minus some. The sample records some 150,000 clones, under 96% being singletons. The clonotype comes from a woman aged 25 to 39 in good health. The specimen sequenced was blood. This sequence joins TRBV11-1 and TRBJ1-2; tentatively, D is TRBD1 (6 bases). The chain's CDR3 is CASSETGYGYTF. The CDR3 DNA follows: TGTGCCAGCAGCGAAACAGGGTACGGCTACACCTTC.